Detailed here is one T cell receptor beta chain. Its antigen is currently unknown. The record originates from a study of Graves' ophthalmopathy and Graves' hyperthyroidism. The stable label applied to hyperthyroidism with no ophthalmopathy within 18 months of follow-up. Only newly diagnosed hyperthyroidism patients aged 18 to 65, with under 2 months' duration, were enrolled. TCR beta CDR3 amplification used RNA transcripts. The first-round RT-PCR employed HTBI primers together with the Qiagen OneStep RT-PCR kit. A multiplex PCR was then performed as the second round. One entry per CDR3 protein results from TCRdb running MiXCR on the multiplex PCR reads. This sample has 620,000 or so distinct CDR3 sequences, with 22% found just once. Study-wide results and limits: From stable hyperthyroidism, ophthalmopathy was separated by a 13-signature model with approximately 90% sensitivity and approximately 84% specificity. Thyroid clonotypes that were expanded above 0.001 frequency mostly also appeared in blood.

The sequenced sample consisted of peripheral blood. The TCR sequence derives from a woman under 30 with stable Graves' hyperthyroidism. Some clones in this sample may be carry-over from other donors' samples.

The CDR3 bases are TGTGCCAGCAGTCCCCCCGCAGGGGGCTGGACTGAAGCTTTCTTT. Translating gives CASSPPAGGWTEAFF. The chain employs TRBV27 and TRBJ1-1; 8 positions agree with TRBD1. Germline V gene data show CDR1 as MNHEY and CDR2 as SMNVEV (reference sequence). This CDR3 comprises 15 residues. The V and J ends lost 5 bases and 5 bases, in that order; junction bases with no gene match: 10.